This T cell receptor beta chain originates from a study of prognosis after radiotherapy for stage I lung cancer. Study in general: Therapy given concurrently with stereotactic body radiotherapy reached no patient.

From genomic DNA, two-round multiplex PCR was used to amplify TCR beta CDR3. Used in first-round PCR were primers specific to each TRBV and TRBJ gene. TCRdb reanalysed the multiplex PCR reads using MiXCR and keeps one entry per CDR3 protein. This sample has 30,000 to 40,000 distinct CDR3 sequences, with less than 40% found just once. In this sample, this clonotype turned up many times. The antigen remains undetermined. General study points: After stereotactic body radiation therapy, median unique TCR clones were approximately 7,200, down from some 10,000. Tumor specificity of the expanded TCR clones was not determined. It was reported that patients with metastases and those without them differed in TRBV and TRBJ gene usage.

V lost 5 bases and J lost 0; bases outside the gene matches: 6. The CDR3 loop spans 17 amino acids. Germline CDR1 MNHNS, CDR2 SASEGT. The TCR originated in a donor aged 50 or older with non-small cell lung cancer. V is TRBV6-1 and J is TRBJ2-6; 8 nucleotides align to TRBD1. Sequenced here: PBMCs, sampled before or after stereotactic body radiation therapy (not recorded which). CDR3 residues: CASSRQGPNSGANVLTF. The CDR3, as DNA: TGTGCCAGCAGTCGACAGGGGCCCAACTCTGGGGCCAACGTCCTGACTTTC.